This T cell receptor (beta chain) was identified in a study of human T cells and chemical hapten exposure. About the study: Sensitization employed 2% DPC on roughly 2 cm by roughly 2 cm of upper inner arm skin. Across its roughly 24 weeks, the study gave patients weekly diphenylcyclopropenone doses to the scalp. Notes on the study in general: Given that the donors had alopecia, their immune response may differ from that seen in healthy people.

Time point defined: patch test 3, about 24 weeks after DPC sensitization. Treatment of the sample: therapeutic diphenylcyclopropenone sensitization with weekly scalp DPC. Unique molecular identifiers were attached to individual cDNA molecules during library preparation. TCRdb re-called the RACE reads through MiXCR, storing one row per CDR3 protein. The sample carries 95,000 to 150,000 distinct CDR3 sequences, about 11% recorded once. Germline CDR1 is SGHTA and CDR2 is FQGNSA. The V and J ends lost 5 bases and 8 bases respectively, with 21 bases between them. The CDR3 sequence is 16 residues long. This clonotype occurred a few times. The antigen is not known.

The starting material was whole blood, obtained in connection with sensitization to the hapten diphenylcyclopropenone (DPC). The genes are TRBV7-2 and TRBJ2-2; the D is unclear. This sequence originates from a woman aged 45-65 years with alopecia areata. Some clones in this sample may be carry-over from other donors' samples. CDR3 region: CASSPSPARATGELFF. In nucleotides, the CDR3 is TGTGCCAGCAGCCCATCTCCAGCCCGAGCAACTGGGGAGCTGTTTTTT.